These 32 T cell receptor beta chains were sequenced from one sample in a study of blood T cells in healthy people across ages (dated by TCRdb to the mid-2010s). The library came from 5' RACE. Sequencing was carried out with an Illumina HiSeq 2500. A second PCR of about 6 to 11 cycles was run with a J-beta primer mix and a sample-barcoded 5' primer. TCRdb redid the processing of the public reads, applying fastp at Q25 and MiXCR, and retained in-frame beta chains. Merged by CDR3 protein, the rows form single entries marked with the most common genes and DNA. The sample table records more than 650,000 distinct CDR3 sequences; about 24% of these occur just once. Of the sample, about 22% is held by the ten largest clones. The material sequenced was blood. These receptors were obtained from a man between 65 and 85 years old in good health.

The chain combines TRBV5-1 with TRBJ2-3; 10 bases agree with TRBD2. CDR1 and CDR2 from the germline V gene are SGHRS and YFSETQ. Trimming took 4 bases from V and 2 from J; bases not matched to a gene: 13. The CDR3 is made up of 18 amino acids. The CDR3, as DNA: TGCGCCAGCAGCCCACGGACGACTAGCGGGCTCTTCACAGATACGCAGTATTTT. It encodes CASSPRTTSGLFTDTQYF.

The rearrangement joins TRBV3-1 to TRBJ1-3, with unresolved D. The length of the CDR3 is 15 residues. Germline V lookup: CDR1 LGHDT, CDR2 YNNKEL (reference sequence). Trimming shortened V by 4 bases and J by 0 bases, and 10 bases separated the two germline ends. The CDR3 here is CASSPRPSSGNTIYF. CDR3 nucleotide sequence: TGTGCCAGCAGCCCCAGACCAAGCTCTGGAAACACCATATATTTT.

The chain combines TRBV5-1 with TRBJ2-1; 7 bases are a match to TRBD2. The germline gives CDR1 SGHRS, CDR2 YFSETQ. V was clipped by 0 bases and J by 4 bases; unmatched bases: 7. This CDR3 has 16 residues. The CDR3 nucleotides are TGCGCCAGCAGCTTGGATTCTAGCGGAGATTACAATGAGCAGTTCTTC. Translation gives CASSLDSSGDYNEQFF.

The chain has TRBV9 and TRBJ2-1, with 10 positions matching TRBD1. V was pared by 4 bases and J by 12 bases, with 16 bases of the junction left unmatched. CDR3 length: 16 amino acids. The germline gives CDR1 SGDLS, CDR2 YYNGEE. The CDR3 reads CASSLGGTGVVHVQFF. CDR3 nucleotide sequence: TGTGCCAGCAGCCTCGGAGGGACAGGGGTCGTGCATGTGCAGTTCTTC. Together with reference TRBV9 and TRBJ2-1, the CDR3 gives the full variable domain: DSGVTQTPKHLITATGQRVTLRCSPRSGDLSVYWYQQSLDQGLQFLIQYYNGEERAKGNILERFSAQQFPDLHSELNLSSLELGDSALYFCASSLGGTGVVHVQFFGPGTRLTVL.

This clonotype has more than one count but fewer than ten. This chain joins TRBV10-3 and TRBJ1-2, with D uncertain. Germline V CDR1 and CDR2: ENHRY, SYGVKD. The CDR3 is 12 amino acids. V was trimmed by 3 bases and J by 2 bases, leaving 4 bases between them. Here the CDR3 DNA reads TGTGCCATCAGTGATTCCAACTATGGCTACACCTTC. Protein sequence: CAISDSNYGYTF.

The chain has TRBV12-3 or TRBV12-4 and TRBJ1-1; 8 positions match TRBD1. The CDR3 covers 16 residues. The V gene end was trimmed by 4 bases and the J gene end by 6 bases; junction bases not matched to a gene: 13. CDR3 coding DNA: TGTGCCAGCAGTTCCCAATACGACAGGGGTGGCCCTGAAGCTTTCTTT. It yields the protein CASSSQYDRGGPEAFF.

The chain employs TRBV5-1 and TRBJ1-1; D is uncertain. The germline gives CDR1 SGHRS, CDR2 YFSETQ. The CDR3 spans 15 residues. Trimming took 4 bases from V and 3 from J, leaving 16 bases between them. The CDR3 nucleotides read TGCGCCAGCAGCCCCGGGTCGAACCACCACACTGAAGCTTTCTTT. This sequence encodes CASSPGSNHHTEAFF.

The V gene is TRBV5-4, the J gene TRBJ2-2; maybe TRBD2 (6 bases). Germline V CDR1 and CDR2: SGHNT, YYREEE (reference sequence). Trimming took 4 bases from V and 9 from J, leaving 16 bases between them. This CDR3 is built from 14 residues. The CDR3 reads CASSMDYLARELFF. Here the CDR3 DNA reads TGTGCCAGCAGCATGGACTATCTAGCCAGGGAGCTGTTTTTT.

A few counts support this clonotype. The chain couples TRBV20-1 to TRBJ1-2; 7 bases agree with TRBD1. CDR1 is DFQATT, CDR2 SNEGSKA, per germline (reference sequence). The CDR3 totals 13 residues. Written as DNA, the CDR3 is TGCGGACTAGGGGGCCCCTCTGGCTATGGCTACACCTTC. It specifies CGLGGPSGYGYTF.

The chain combines TRBV25-1 with TRBJ2-5, with 11 bases matching TRBD1. CDR3 size: 15 residues. Trimming took 4 bases from V and 4 from J; bases not matched to a gene: 5. Germline V gene data show CDR1 as MGHDK and CDR2 as SYGVNS. The CDR3 DNA reads TGTGCCAGCAGTGCAACGGACAGGGGGCCAGAGACCCAGTACTTC. This encodes CASSATDRGPETQYF.

This rearrangement joins TRBV6-5 to TRBJ1-2, with 9 bases lining up with TRBD1. The CDR3 has 16 amino acids. Per the germline V gene, CDR1 is MNHEY and CDR2 is SVGAGI. After removal of 0 bases from V and 4 bases from J, the junction contained 6 bases not matched to a gene. The CDR3 DNA sequence: TGTGCCAGCAGTTACTCCAACAGGGGGCGCGGCTATGGCTACACCTTC. As protein: CASSYSNRGRGYGYTF.

The chain has TRBV5-5 and TRBJ1-1; a weak D match, TRBD1 (5 bases). Germline values: CDR1 SGHKS, CDR2 YYEKEE (reference sequence). V lost 4 bases, J lost 1 base, and 8 bases lay in between. This CDR3 comprises 13 residues. CDR3 DNA sequence: TGTGCCAGCAGCCACACAGGGAACACTGAAGCTTTCTTT. This codes for CASSHTGNTEAFF.

This clonotype has just a few counts. This chain uses TRBV5-1 with TRBJ2-1; D not certain. Trimming removed 3 bases from V and 7 bases from J, with 14 bases in between. The CDR3 has 14 residues. Germline V gene lookup returns CDR1 SGHRS and CDR2 YFSETQ. CDR3 coding DNA: TGCGCCAGCAGCTCCCAGCTAGATGGTAATGAGCAGTTCTTC. As protein: CASSSQLDGNEQFF.

Details on this clonotype: One end of the junction fails to match germline, which may point to a read error. The chain has TRBV18 and TRBJ1-1; 7 nucleotides match TRBD1. The CDR3 runs 15 residues. CDR1 is KGHSH and CDR2 is LQKENI in the germline V gene. This chain's CDR3 is CAGSPISTGTTEAFF. CDR3 sequence (DNA): TGTGCCGGCTCACCCATCTCGACAGGGACCACTGAAGCTTTCTTT.

V usage is TRBV6-2 or TRBV6-3 and J usage is TRBJ2-1, with 9 nucleotides matching TRBD2. The trim removed 7 bases at V and 0 bases at J, leaving 10 bases unmatched. This CDR3 has 17 amino acids. Germline V lookup: CDR1 MNHEY, CDR2 SVGEGT. In nucleotides, the CDR3 is TGTGCCAGCACCTTAGCGGGAGTATTAGGCTCCTACAATGAGCAGTTCTTC. This encodes CASTLAGVLGSYNEQFF.

This clonotype was observed a handful of times. The chain couples TRBV10-3 to TRBJ2-5; D is ambiguous. The end of the DNA aligns better with TRBJ2-1, so the J call may be wrong. Looked up from germline, CDR1 is ENHRY and CDR2 is SYGVKD. This CDR3 is built from 13 residues. The CDR3 coding sequence is TGTGCCATCAGTGGACAACAACAGAATGAGCAGTTCTTC. Its translation: CAISGQQQNEQFF.

The sample holds a few counts of this clonotype. This sequence joins TRBV7-2 and TRBJ1-2, with D unresolved. The CDR3 runs to 13 residues. Per germline, CDR1 SGHTA and CDR2 FQGNSA. Trimming removed 5 bases from V and 8 bases from J, with 15 bases in between. Here the CDR3 DNA reads TGTGCCAGCAGCCACCTCCTATCAGGCGGCTACACCTTC. Residues: CASSHLLSGGYTF.

The chain combines TRBV2 with TRBJ1-3; the D gene is possibly TRBD1 (6 bases). V was pared by 6 bases and J by 3 bases, with 18 bases between. This CDR3 contains 16 residues. Germline loops: CDR1 SNHLY, CDR2 FYNNEI. This CDR3 is CASRQGSRKSGNTIYF. The CDR3 coding sequence is TGTGCCAGCAGGCAGGGGAGCAGGAAGAGTGGAAACACCATATATTTT.

The rearrangement links TRBV5-1 to TRBJ2-3; tentatively, D is TRBD2 (6 bases). Germline V gene sequence: CDR1 SGHRS, CDR2 YFSETQ. The V end lost 1 base, the J end lost 1 base, and 13 bases lay between the germline ends. This CDR3 comprises 16 residues. The CDR3 DNA reads as TGCGCCAGCAGCTTGTGGAGGGAGAGTGGCACAGATACGCAGTATTTT. Amino acid sequence: CASSLWRESGTDTQYF.

The chain recombines TRBV10-3 with TRBJ2-5; no clear D. The length of the CDR3 is 13 residues. CDR1 ENHRY and CDR2 SYGVKD come from the germline V gene. The ends were cut back, 4 bases at V and 1 base at J, with 7 bases in the middle. The CDR3 loop is CAISVNSQETQYF. CDR3 nucleotides: TGTGCCATCAGTGTGAATAGCCAAGAGACCCAGTACTTC.

The V call is TRBV19, the J call TRBJ1-2, with no clear D. Germline V lookup: CDR1 LNHDA, CDR2 SQIVND (reference sequence). The CDR3 totals 14 residues. The V end was cut by 9 bases, the J end by 0 bases, with 14 bases between. CDR3 residues: CASARLLANYGYTF. The CDR3 DNA reads TGTGCCAGCGCGAGACTTTTAGCTAACTATGGCTACACCTTC.

The rearrangement uses TRBV6-6 and TRBJ1-6; 7 positions agree with TRBD1. CDR3 length: 15 amino acids. The germline gives CDR1 MNHNY, CDR2 SVGAGI (reference sequence). After removal of 6 bases from V and 4 bases from J, the junction contained 6 bases not matched to a gene. CDR3 protein: CASSPGTAYNSPLHF. CDR3 DNA sequence: TGTGCCAGCAGCCCCGGGACAGCATATAATTCACCCCTCCACTTT.

V usage is TRBV28 and J usage is TRBJ2-1, with 9 positions matching TRBD2. Germline V CDR1 and CDR2: MDHEN, SYDVKM. V dropped 6 bases and J dropped 3; count of bases not matched to a gene: 9. This CDR3 is built from 16 residues. CDR3 coding DNA: TGTGCCAGCAGAACAAAAGCGGGGGGCGGCTACAATGAGCAGTTCTTC. Encoded protein: CASRTKAGGGYNEQFF.

The CDR3 nucleotides are TGTGCCAGCAGCGATTCGGGGCGGGAGATTTACAATGAGCAGTTCTTC. It yields the protein CASSDSGREIYNEQFF. The chain joins TRBV3-1 to TRBJ2-1; 7 nucleotides match TRBD2. The germline V gene has CDR1 LGHDT and CDR2 YNNKEL (reference sequence). Trimming at V came to 5 bases and at J to 4 bases, leaving 11 bases not matched to a gene. This CDR3 is 16 amino acids long.

This clonotype has only a few counts. J is TRBJ1-2 and V is TRBV30, with D maybe TRBD1 (5 bases). The CDR3 covers 14 residues. The germline V gene has CDR1 GTSNPN and CDR2 SVGIG (reference sequence). V lost 3 bases and J lost 10, with 21 bases in between. For the CDR3, the DNA is TGTGCCTGGAGGCCGCTACCCCAGGGTCTCGACTACACCTTC. It codes for CAWRPLPQGLDYTF.

In this sample, this clonotype turned up a few times. J is TRBJ1-2 and V is TRBV7-9, with a possible D match to TRBD1 (6 bases). V lost 5 bases and J 4 bases, leaving 17 bases between the germline ends. From germline, CDR1 is SEHNR and CDR2 FQNEAQ (reference sequence). This CDR3 has 15 amino acids. The CDR3 DNA reads as TGTGCCAGCAGCCCACCACAGGGATTCTTCTATGGCTACACCTTC. Encoded protein: CASSPPQGFFYGYTF.

This clonotype was counted a few times. The V call is TRBV5-1, the J call TRBJ2-5, with 11 positions matching TRBD2. The DNA matches TRBJ2-1 better at its end, which makes the J call doubtful. The CDR3 runs to 17 residues. CDR1 and CDR2 (germline): SGHRS, YFSETQ. CDR3 residues: CASSFSLASGGLNEQFF. In DNA form, the CDR3 reads TGCGCCAGCAGCTTTAGTTTGGCTAGCGGGGGGCTCAATGAGCAGTTCTTC.

The chain joins TRBV30 to TRBJ1-2; D perhaps matches TRBD1 (6 bases). CDR1 and CDR2 from the germline V gene are GTSNPN and SVGIG (reference sequence). The V end lost 2 bases, the J end lost 7 bases, and 17 bases lay between the germline ends. This CDR3 has 14 residues. Here the CDR3 DNA reads TGTGCCTGGAGTCAAAACCAGGGGCTGGGTGGCTACACCTTC. It specifies CAWSQNQGLGGYTF.

CDR3 protein: CAISERGTYEQYF. CDR3 sequence (DNA): TGTGCCATCAGTGAACGGGGCACCTACGAGCAGTACTTC. This chain joins TRBV10-3 and TRBJ2-5; either TRBD1 or TRBD2 may supply D (5 bases each). The assigned J gene may be wrong: the sequence end matches TRBJ2-7 better. The germline V gene has CDR1 ENHRY and CDR2 SYGVKD. This CDR3 comprises 13 residues.

This clonotype was counted ten times or more. V is TRBV12-3 or TRBV12-4 and J is TRBJ2-5; 7 nucleotides align to TRBD1. V shed 6 bases and J 3 bases; nucleotides not matched to a gene: 4. The CDR3 runs 13 residues. This CDR3 reads CASSQGQEETQYF. DNA of the CDR3: TGTGCCAGCAGCCAAGGACAGGAAGAGACCCAGTACTTC.

This clonotype has a handful of counts. J is TRBJ2-7 and V is TRBV24-1, with 11 bases lining up with TRBD1. V lost 5 bases to trimming and J lost 4 bases; unmatched junction nucleotides: 6. This CDR3 is built from 15 residues. CDR1 is KGHDR, CDR2 SFDVKD, per germline. The CDR3 is CATSVGTGGKYEQYF. DNA for the CDR3: TGTGCCACCAGTGTCGGGACAGGGGGGAAGTACGAGCAGTACTTC.

This chain joins TRBV3-1 and TRBJ1-1, with unresolved D. V was cut by 2 bases and J by 0 bases, with 7 bases left in between. From germline, CDR1 is LGHDT and CDR2 YNNKEL (reference sequence). The CDR3 contains 14 residues. The CDR3 nucleotides read TGTGCCAGCAGCCAAATGACCGTGAACACTGAAGCTTTCTTT. Its translation is CASSQMTVNTEAFF.